This TCR beta chain originates from a study of control samples from healthy donors and cancer patients. This table comes from immunoSEQ multiplex PCR, and its TCRdb copy is limited to in-frame clones, with some not included. The data show 98,000 or so clones, with over 60% seen just once and 10% to 13% held by the top ten. J was trimmed by 4 bases and V by 3 bases; bases with no gene match: 8. The germline V gene has CDR1 SGHVS and CDR2 FQNEAQ. The CDR3 spans 16 residues. The sequence came from a woman aged 25 to 45 in good health. The chain joins TRBV7-8 to TRBJ2-3, with TRBD2 identical over 9 bases. The sample consisted of blood. Written as DNA, the CDR3 is TGTGCCAGCAGCTTTTCCGGCGGGGGGGCCCCAGATACGCAGTATTTT. It translates to CASSFSGGGAPDTQYF.